Included here is one T cell receptor (beta chain) sequence, with context. Germline CDR1 GTSNPN, CDR2 SVGIG (reference sequence). The CDR3 totals 13 residues. Trimming removed 8 bases from V and 3 bases from J, with 16 bases in between. TCRdb's copy holds only in-frame clones and misses some; the assay was immunoSEQ multiplex PCR. The table includes around 190,000 clones, about 90% detected once. This entry belongs to a study of control samples from healthy donors and cancer patients. The sample comprised blood. This TCR was sampled from a woman aged 45-65 years in good health. The chain carries TRBV30 and TRBJ1-1, with D perhaps TRBD1 (6 bases). The CDR3 loop reads CAGATQGYTEAFF. The CDR3 DNA reads as TGTGCCGGGGCCACTCAGGGGTACACTGAAGCTTTCTTT.